The rows below give T cell receptor beta chains drawn from one sample of a study of blood T cell repertoires in COVID-19. Data came from immunoSEQ multiplex PCR; TCRdb stores just in-frame clones and leaves some out. The sample includes about 180,000 clones, around 80% of them seen just once. Input material: peripheral blood. Receptors were obtained from an elderly woman with COVID-19, enrolled during active disease. CDR3s include the opening cysteine and the closing phenylalanine or tryptophan. The order of the fields is D gene, J gene, clone size, V gene, CDR3 DNA, CDR3 protein. A D gene is named only where the DNA matches it firmly. The size field is filled for only some rows; it gives once, few, many or a size class.

>-|TRBJ2-7|-|TRBV28
TGTGCCAGCAGTTTGTTGCCCGGGGATGGCCACGAGCAGTACTTC
CASSLLPGDGHEQYF
>-|TRBJ1-5|once|TRBV15
TGTGCCACCAGCTATCGAGGGGGGGGCCTTGATCAGCCCCAGCATTTT
CATSYRGGGLDQPQHF
>-|TRBJ2-3|-|TRBV7-6
TGTGCCAGCAGCCACCTTGGGGAGAGGTGGCTTGATACGCAGTATTTT
CASSHLGERWLDTQYF
>-|TRBJ2-3|-|TRBV7-2
TGTGCCAGCAGCTTAACGCAGGGGATGTCAGATACGCAGTATTTT
CASSLTQGMSDTQYF
>-|TRBJ1-3|few|TRBV6-2/TRBV6-3
TGTGCCAGCAGTTACACGGGGACTGGAAACACCATATATTTT
CASSYTGTGNTIYF
>-|TRBJ1-1|-|TRBV19
TGTGCCAGTATCGATCAGGGTTACACTGAAGCTTTCTTT
CASIDQGYTEAFF
>TRBD1|TRBJ1-1|-|TRBV3-1/TRBV3-2
TGTGCCAGCAGCCAAGGGGGACAGGGAGCGGGTTACACTGAAGCTTTCTTT
CASSQGGQGAGYTEAFF
>-|TRBJ1-2|-|TRBV27
TGTGCCAGCAGCCCGACAGTAAACAACTATGGCTACACCTTC
CASSPTVNNYGYTF
>TRBD1|TRBJ1-1|-|TRBV27
TGTGCCAGCAGTTTCTACACAGGGGGCCCCACTGAAGCTTTCTTT
CASSFYTGGPTEAFF
>-|TRBJ1-1|-|TRBV29-1
TGCAGCGTTGACGGGTCCGAAGCTTTCTTT
CSVDGSEAFF
>TRBD1|TRBJ2-7|few|TRBV5-1
TGCGCCAGCAGCTTGGCCGGGGGACAGGGCTCCTACGAGCAGTACTTC
CASSLAGGQGSYEQYF
>-|TRBJ1-5|once|TRBV6-2/TRBV6-3
TGTGCCAGCAGTTACATGGCTAGCAATCAGCCCCAGCATTTT
CASSYMASNQPQHF
>-|TRBJ1-2|-|TRBV19
TGTGCCAGTAGTATTCTCGGGGGAGGCTACACCTTC
CASSILGGGYTF
>-|TRBJ2-5|-|TRBV18
TGTGCCAGCTCACCACCACCTAGCGAGGTGACCCAGTACTTC
CASSPPPSEVTQYF